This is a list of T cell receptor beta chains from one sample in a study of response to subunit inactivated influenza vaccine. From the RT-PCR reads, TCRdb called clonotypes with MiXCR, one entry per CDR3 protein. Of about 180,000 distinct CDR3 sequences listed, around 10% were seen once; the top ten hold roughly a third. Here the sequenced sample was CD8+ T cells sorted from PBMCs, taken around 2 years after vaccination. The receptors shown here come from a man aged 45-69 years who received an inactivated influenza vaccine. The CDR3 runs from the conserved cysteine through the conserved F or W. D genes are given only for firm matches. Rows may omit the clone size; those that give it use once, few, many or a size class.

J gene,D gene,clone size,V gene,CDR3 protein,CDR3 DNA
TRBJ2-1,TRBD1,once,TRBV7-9,CASSPRGRSYNEQFF,TGTGCCAGCAGCCCTAGGGGGCGCTCCTACAATGAGCAGTTCTTC
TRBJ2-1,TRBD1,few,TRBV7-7,CASSFGTGAHNEQFF,TGTGCTAGCAGCTTCGGGACAGGGGCACACAATGAGCAGTTCTTC
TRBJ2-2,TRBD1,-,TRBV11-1,CASSSSGQGALGTGELFF,TGTGCCAGCAGCTCCTCCGGACAGGGGGCGCTGGGCACCGGGGAGCTGTTTTTT
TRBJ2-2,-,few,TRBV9,CASSVWGPGNTGELFF,TGTGCCAGCAGCGTATGGGGGCCGGGAAACACCGGGGAGCTGTTTTTT
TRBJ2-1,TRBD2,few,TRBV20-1,CSARGGTRTWDEQFF,TGCAGTGCTAGGGGAGGGACTAGGACATGGGATGAGCAGTTCTTC
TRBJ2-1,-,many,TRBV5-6,CASRRGGNYNEQFF,TGTGCCAGTCGTAGGGGGGGCAACTACAATGAGCAGTTCTTC
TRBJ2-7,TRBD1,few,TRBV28,CASSFGTGKTQQYF,TGTGCCAGCAGCTTCGGGACAGGGAAAACCCAGCAGTACTTC
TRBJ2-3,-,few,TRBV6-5,CASSYRTGGSTDTQYF,TGTGCCAGCAGTTACCGGACTGGCGGTAGCACAGATACGCAGTATTTT
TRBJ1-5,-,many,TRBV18,CASSTGSEQPQHF,TGTGCCAGCTCAACAGGGTCGGAGCAGCCCCAGCATTTT
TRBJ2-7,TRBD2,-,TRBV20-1,CSAPTSGTLGEQYF,TGCAGTGCGCCTACTAGCGGCACTTTAGGCGAGCAGTACTTC
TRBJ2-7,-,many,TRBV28,CASRRGTSNRHYEQYF,TGTGCCAGCAGGAGAGGGACAAGCAATCGTCACTACGAGCAGTACTTC
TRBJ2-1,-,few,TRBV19,CASSIPGVWNEQFF,TGTGCCAGTAGTATCCCGGGAGTGTGGAATGAGCAGTTCTTC
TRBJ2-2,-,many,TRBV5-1,CASSLGTTTGELFF,TGCGCCAGCAGCTTGGGGACTACTACCGGGGAGCTGTTTTTT
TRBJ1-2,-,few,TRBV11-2,CASSLDRAGVLGFGYTF,TGTGCCAGCAGCTTAGATCGGGCAGGGGTCCTAGGTTTTGGCTACACCTTC
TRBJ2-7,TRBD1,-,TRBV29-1,CSVAETGRGYEQYF,TGCAGCGTAGCGGAGACAGGGCGAGGCTACGAGCAGTACTTC
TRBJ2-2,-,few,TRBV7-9,CASSLMDSNTGELFF,TGTGCCAGCAGCCTGATGGACTCAAACACCGGGGAGCTGTTTTTT
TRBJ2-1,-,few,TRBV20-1,CSARTGTVYYGQFF,TGCAGTGCTCGTACCGGGACTGTCTACTACGGGCAGTTCTTC
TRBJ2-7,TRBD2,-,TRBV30,CATRREDLYEQYF,TGTGCAACAAGACGGGAGGATCTCTACGAGCAGTACTTC
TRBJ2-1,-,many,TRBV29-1,CSVDWRGLEQFF,TGCAGCGTTGATTGGAGGGGCCTTGAGCAGTTCTTC
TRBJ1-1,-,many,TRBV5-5,CASSLEGGFTEAFF,TGTGCCAGCAGCTTGGAAGGAGGTTTCACTGAAGCTTTCTTT
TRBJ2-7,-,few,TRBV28,CASSGSYEQYF,TGTGCCAGCAGTGGATCCTACGAGCAGTACTTC
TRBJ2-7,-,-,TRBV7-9,CASSLGTNEQYF,TGTGCCAGCAGCTTAGGTACCAACGAGCAGTACTTC
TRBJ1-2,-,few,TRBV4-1,CASSPGLERDGYTF,TGCGCCAGCAGCCCGGGACTGGAGAGGGATGGCTACACCTTC
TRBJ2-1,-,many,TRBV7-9,CASSPTKTSINEQFF,TGTGCCAGCAGCCCGACGAAGACCAGCATCAATGAGCAGTTCTTC
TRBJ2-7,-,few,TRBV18,CASSFTGTPESSYEQYF,TGTGCCAGCTCATTTACCGGGACCCCTGAAAGCTCCTACGAGCAGTACTTC
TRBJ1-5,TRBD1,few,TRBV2,CASRPGTGGSQPQHF,TGTGCCAGCAGACCCGGGACAGGGGGAAGTCAGCCCCAGCATTTT
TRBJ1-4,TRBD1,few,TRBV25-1,CASSRGARGGEKLFF,TGTGCCAGCAGCCGGGGGGCCAGGGGGGGTGAAAAACTGTTTTTT
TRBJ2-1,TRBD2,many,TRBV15,CATGAGFYNEQFF,TGTGCCACCGGAGCGGGATTCTACAATGAGCAGTTCTTC
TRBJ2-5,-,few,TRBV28,CASSGLFGETQYF,TGTGCCAGCAGTGGACTGTTTGGAGAGACCCAGTACTTC